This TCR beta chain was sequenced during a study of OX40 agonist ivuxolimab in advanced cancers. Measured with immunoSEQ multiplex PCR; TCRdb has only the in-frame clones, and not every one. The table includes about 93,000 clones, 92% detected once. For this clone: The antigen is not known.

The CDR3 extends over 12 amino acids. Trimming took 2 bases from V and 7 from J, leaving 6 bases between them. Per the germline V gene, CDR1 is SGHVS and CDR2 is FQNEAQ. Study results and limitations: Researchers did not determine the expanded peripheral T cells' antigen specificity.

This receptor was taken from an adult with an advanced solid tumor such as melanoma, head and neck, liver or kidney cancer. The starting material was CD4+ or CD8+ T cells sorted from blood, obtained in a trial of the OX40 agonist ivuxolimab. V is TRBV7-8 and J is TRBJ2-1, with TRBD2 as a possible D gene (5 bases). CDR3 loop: CASSLLANEQFF. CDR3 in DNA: TGTGCCAGCAGCTTACTAGCTAATGAGCAGTTCTTC.